Listed here is a single TCR beta chain. Its antigen is not yet known. Qualities for individual bases were not recorded, and no much larger clone is one base off. Trimming removed 0 bases from V and 7 bases from J; the gene matches leave 28 bases unexplained. The germline V gene provides CDR1 SGHRS and CDR2 YFSETQ. From the cysteine through the phenylalanine, the CDR3 covers 22 amino acids. The only DNA kept is the CDR3, 66 bases in frame from the first base. To demonstrate the VDJtools post-analysis software, TCR beta repertoires were profiled from the peripheral blood of roughly 12 young patients with multiple sclerosis. The patients with multiple sclerosis were children and adolescents between about 6 and 15 years of age. This sample was taken from a study of post-analysis software for immune sequencing data (dated by TCRdb to 2015 to 2017). General notes on the study: Relapsing-remitting, secondary progressive and progressive-relapsing multiple sclerosis were recorded as disease courses, and subtype annotation was lacking for some patients. The multiple sclerosis patient repertoires were compared with about a dozen previously published healthy control repertoires from donors aged 6 to 25 years. A subset of samples was prepared in parallel using single-end sample barcoding, then pooled and co-amplified after Illumina adapter ligation.

Points the paper makes about the study in general: The control group was slightly older than the multiple sclerosis patient group. When samples were clustered directly using the F measure, samples prepared in the same batch co-clustered strongly, which prompted a batch-effect correction. Patients showed significantly higher frequencies than controls for a few TRBV segments, among them TRBV5-6, TRBV5-1 and TRBV20-1. Normalized Chao1 diversity was significantly lower in multiple sclerosis patients than controls, suggesting substantial peripheral T-cell clonal expansion.

The library was generated by PCR. Reads for this sample came from an Illumina HiSeq 2500. To reduce PCR and sequencing biases, unique molecular identifiers were incorporated into the TCR beta cDNA libraries. Roughly 500,000 cDNA molecules were obtained for every 1 to 10 million input T cells, so each molecule roughly corresponded to one T cell. Patient libraries were prepared and sequenced with the same protocol used for the earlier healthy control dataset. Within a given batch, samples were prepared together, multiplexed and sequenced on the same HiSeq lane. The study's own analysis went as follows. MIGEC handled the raw barcoded reads, throwing out single-read molecular identifier groups before consensus assembly and CDR3 extraction. VDJtools was used for post-analysis of the clonotype tables, with diversity normalized by down-sampling every dataset to the smallest sample size. Repertoire overlap clustering matched CDR3 amino acid but not nucleotide sequences to correct batch-related cross-sample contamination. The public reads were quality trimmed at Q25 with fastp and then assembled into clones with MiXCR by TCRdb, keeping productive beta chains. When rows share a CDR3 protein, they turn into one entry using the most common DNA and genes. The V and J calls shown here were made by TCRdb, not taken from the authors' results. The sample has fewer than 850,000 distinct CDR3 sequences on record, approximately 44% of them singletons. Approximately 5% of the sample is in the top ten clones.

Sequencing was done on a sample of blood. The TCR comes from a girl aged 10 to 17 with multiple sclerosis. In this chain, TRBV5-1 is recombined with TRBJ2-4, with 7 central nucleotides matching TRBD2. CDR3 region: CASSLGSLAGVSRLGLGNIQYF. The DNA sequence reads TGCGCCAGCAGCTTGGGGTCGTTGGCGGGAGTGTCGCGTTTAGGACTAGGGAACATTCAGTACTTC. Outside the CDR3, residues come from the reference TRBV5-1 and TRBJ2-4 proteins, so the full variable domain is: KAGVTQTPRYLIKTRGQQVTLSCSPISGHRSVSWYQQTPGQGLQFLFEYFSETQRNKGNFPGRFSGRQFSNSRSEMNVSTLELGDSALYLCASSLGSLAGVSRLGLGNIQYFGAGTRLSVL.